The 22 T cell receptor beta chains presented below share a single source sample, sequenced in a study of identical twins. TCRdb reprocessed the 5' RACE reads via MiXCR and lists one record per CDR3 protein. The sample lists some 690,000 distinct CDR3 sequences, about 20% seen once, with 4.3% in the top ten. The sample also formed part of further work on T cells expressing NK-cell markers.

The sample taken for sequencing was PBMCs. The receptors originated from a woman younger than 35 in good health.

This clonotype has more than one count but fewer than ten. The chain recombines TRBV29-1 with TRBJ2-2; the D gene could be TRBD1 or TRBD2 (5 bases each). The CDR3 extends over 15 amino acids. Per the germline V gene, CDR1 is SQVTM and CDR2 is ANQGSEA. Trimming pared 1 base from V and 1 base from J, leaving 10 bases between. The CDR3 DNA reads as TGCAGCGTTGAAGTTGAGGGGTTGAACACCGGGGAGCTGTTTTTT. Translating gives CSVEVEGLNTGELFF.

V is TRBV4-3 and J is TRBJ2-3, with TRBD2 matching 7 bases. CDR1 and CDR2 (germline): LGHNA, YSLEER. The CDR3 is 15 residues long. Germline trimming cut 3 bases from V and 2 bases from J; bases unmatched to any gene: 5. This chain's CDR3 is CASSHEGGPTDTQYF. The CDR3 DNA is TGCGCCAGCAGCCACGAGGGAGGGCCCACAGATACGCAGTATTTT.

There are a few counts of this clonotype. The rearrangement joins TRBV12-3 or TRBV12-4 to TRBJ2-5, with D unclear. CDR3 size: 14 residues. Trimming took off 8 bases at V and 5 bases at J, with 18 bases between the two ends. CDR3 in amino acids: CASGARRLRETQYF. Written as DNA, the CDR3 is TGTGCCAGCGGCGCGCGAAGGCTGCGGGAGACCCAGTACTTC.

The chain combines TRBV20-1 with TRBJ1-1; perhaps TRBD1 as D (6 bases). The CDR3 totals 14 residues. Trimming left V 3 bases short and J 0 bases short, with 11 bases between. Germline loops: CDR1 DFQATT, CDR2 SNEGSKA (reference sequence). The CDR3 nucleotides read TGCAGTGCTAGCAGGGACAACATGAACACTGAAGCTTTCTTT. Its translation: CSASRDNMNTEAFF.

The chain joins TRBV2 to TRBJ2-5, with a tentative D call TRBD2 (5 bases). Per the germline V gene, CDR1 is SNHLY and CDR2 is FYNNEI. V dropped 6 bases and J dropped 1 base, with 15 bases sitting between them. The CDR3 sequence is 15 residues long. The CDR3 region has the DNA TGTGCCAGCAGCCCCGTTTTGGGGAGCCAAGAGACCCAGTACTTC. As protein: CASSPVLGSQETQYF. The whole variable domain, remainder taken from reference TRBV2 and TRBJ2-5, is EPEVTQTPSHQVTQMGQEVILRCVPISNHLYFYWYRQILGQKVEFLVSFYNNEISEKSEIFDDQFSVERPDGSNFTLKIRSTKLEDSAMYFCASSPVLGSQETQYFGPGTRLLVL.

This clonotype was detected a few times. The rearrangement uses TRBV24-1 and TRBJ2-1, with 10 bases fitting TRBD2. Germline CDR1 KGHDR, CDR2 SFDVKD. There are 14 residues in the CDR3. V lost 5 bases, J lost 9 bases, and 6 bases stayed unmatched. The CDR3 here is CATSASGSQGEQFF. CDR3 sequence (DNA): TGTGCCACCAGTGCTAGCGGGAGTCAGGGTGAGCAGTTCTTC.

The chain uses TRBV11-2 and TRBJ2-5; 7 positions agree with TRBD1. V shed 1 base, J shed 4 bases, and the junction held 6 bases outside the gene matches. Germline V gives CDR1 SGHAT, CDR2 FQNNGV. The CDR3 consists of 15 residues. The CDR3 DNA is TGTGCCAGCAGCTTAGTTGGGACAGACACAGAGACCCAGTACTTC. Amino acids: CASSLVGTDTETQYF.

This sequence joins TRBV9 and TRBJ2-5, with 8 bases aligning to TRBD2. The CDR3 totals 15 residues. V trimming: 4 bases; J trimming: 4 bases; junction bases outside the gene matches: 9. Germline lookup yields CDR1 SGDLS and CDR2 YYNGEE. CDR3 nucleotides: TGTGCCAGCAGCTTGACCGGACTAGCCGGAGAGACCCAGTACTTC. As protein: CASSLTGLAGETQYF.

The table lists this clonotype with many counts. The J gene is TRBJ2-7, the V gene TRBV6-5, with D tentatively TRBD2 (6 bases). The ends were cut back, 3 bases at V and 6 bases at J, with 15 bases in the middle. This CDR3 has 14 residues. CDR1 MNHEY and CDR2 SVGAGI come from the germline V gene. The DNA of the CDR3 is TGTGCCAGCAGTTATAACGCGGGACCTGCCGAGCAGTACTTC. Translation gives CASSYNAGPAEQYF.

This clonotype was seen a handful of times. The chain is built from TRBV18 and TRBJ2-3, with TRBD1 matching over 9 bases. V was pared by 1 base and J by 2 bases, with 4 bases of the junction left unmatched. The CDR3 is 16 amino acids. The germline V gene encodes CDR1 KGHSH and CDR2 LQKENI. The CDR3 here is CASSPLGQGYTDTQYF. For the CDR3, the DNA is TGTGCCAGCTCACCACTGGGACAGGGTTACACAGATACGCAGTATTTT.

The chain uses TRBV6-5 and TRBJ2-3; 8 bases are a match to TRBD1. The CDR3 is 16 residues long. J was trimmed by 3 bases and V by 6 bases; bases with no gene match: 11. Looked up from germline, CDR1 is MNHEY and CDR2 is SVGAGI. The CDR3 sequence is CASSGIGQGLTDTQYF. CDR3 coding DNA: TGTGCCAGCAGCGGTATCGGACAGGGCCTGACAGATACGCAGTATTTT.

CDR3 loop: CASSEGPASPLHF. The CDR3 DNA is TGTGCCAGCAGTGAGGGCCCTGCTTCACCCCTCCACTTT. This chain connects TRBV25-1 to TRBJ1-6; D call uncertain. Germline values: CDR1 MGHDK, CDR2 SYGVNS. V shed 3 bases and J shed 9 bases, with 9 bases lying between them. The CDR3 length is 13 residues.

Many counts were recorded for this clonotype. The chain recombines TRBV15 with TRBJ2-3; D call uncertain. CDR1 LNHNV and CDR2 YYDKDF come from the germline V gene (reference sequence). V was pared by 3 bases and J by 5 bases, with 9 bases between. The CDR3 consists of 13 residues. The CDR3: CATSRPILDTQYF. CDR3 in DNA: TGTGCCACCAGCAGGCCAATACTAGATACGCAGTATTTT.

In this sample, this clonotype turned up a few times. The rearrangement uses TRBV5-1 and TRBJ2-2; TRBD1 agrees at 9 bases. The V segment lost 8 bases and the J segment 2 bases; nucleotides outside the gene matches: 10. Per the germline V gene, CDR1 is SGHRS and CDR2 is YFSETQ. The CDR3 length is 16 residues. CDR3 DNA: TGCGCCAGTTACCCCAGGGGACAGGGAAACACCGGGGAGCTGTTTTTT. Translated, it gives CASYPRGQGNTGELFF.

The chain joins TRBV5-5 to TRBJ2-7, with D uncertain. The germline V gene encodes CDR1 SGHKS and CDR2 YYEKEE (reference sequence). Trimming shortened V by 2 bases and J by 0 bases, and 15 bases separated the two germline ends. CDR3 size: 16 residues. The CDR3 here is CASSFGPGRSSYEQYF. DNA of the CDR3: TGTGCCAGCAGCTTTGGACCGGGCCGGAGCTCCTACGAGCAGTACTTC.

The rearrangement links TRBV3-1 to TRBJ1-2; D is possibly TRBD1 (5 bases). V was clipped by 0 bases and J by 4 bases, with 12 bases between them. CDR3 length: 15 amino acids. The germline gives CDR1 LGHDT, CDR2 YNNKEL (reference sequence). CDR3 protein: CASSQEAQRGYGYTF. In nucleotides, the CDR3 is TGTGCCAGCAGCCAAGAAGCACAGAGGGGCTATGGCTACACCTTC.

The rearrangement uses TRBV5-1 and TRBJ1-2; D possibly corresponds to TRBD1 (5 bases). V lost 1 base and J 4 bases, leaving 14 bases between the germline ends. CDR3 length: 15 amino acids. Germline V lookup: CDR1 SGHRS, CDR2 YFSETQ. CDR3 in amino acids: CASSLIGAGPYGYTF. DNA for the CDR3: TGCGCCAGCAGCTTGATTGGGGCGGGCCCCTATGGCTACACCTTC.

This clonotype was picked up many times. This chain uses TRBV12-5 with TRBJ1-5; 10 bases match TRBD1. The junction had 6 bases not matched to a gene; V was cut back by 7 bases and J by 0 bases. The CDR3 totals 16 residues. CDR1 and CDR2 from the germline V gene are LGHNT and FRNRAP. The CDR3 DNA is TGTGCTAGTGCCGGGGGGACAGGGGATAGCAATCAGCCCCAGCATTTT. It encodes CASAGGTGDSNQPQHF.

This clonotype appeared a few times. The chain has TRBV20-1 and TRBJ2-5; D gene unclear. The CDR3 covers 12 residues. Trimming removed 5 bases from V and 4 bases from J, with 11 bases in between. Germline values: CDR1 DFQATT, CDR2 SNEGSKA (reference sequence). CDR3 DNA: TGCAGTGCTTTGTTTCTCGGAGAGACCCAGTACTTC. This encodes CSALFLGETQYF.

This clonotype appeared many times. This rearrangement joins TRBV15 to TRBJ1-1; D not resolved. CDR1 LNHNV and CDR2 YYDKDF come from the germline V gene (reference sequence). The V and J ends lost 5 bases and 1 base respectively, with 5 bases between them. This CDR3 is 12 amino acids long. The CDR3 nucleotides read TGTGCCACCAGCGAAGGGAACACTGAAGCTTTCTTT. Translation gives CATSEGNTEAFF.

The rearrangement joins TRBV10-3 to TRBJ2-2; 8 nucleotides match TRBD2. After removal of 10 bases from V and 11 bases from J, the junction contained 12 bases not matched to a gene. CDR3 length: 13 residues. Germline CDR1 ENHRY, CDR2 SYGVKD. CDR3 coding DNA: TGTGCCACCTTCTCAGCGGGAGCTGGCGAGCTGTTTTTT. It yields the protein CATFSAGAGELFF.

Only a few counts were recorded for this clonotype. The chain links TRBV7-9 to TRBJ2-1; TRBD2 aligns across 8 bases. The germline CDR1 and CDR2 sequences are SEHNR and FQNEAQ (reference sequence). J gave up 4 bases and V 2 bases, and 7 bases lay outside the gene matches. The CDR3 spans 16 residues. CDR3: CASSLTAGDRYNEQFF. The CDR3 coding sequence is TGTGCCAGCAGCTTAACAGCGGGAGATCGGTACAATGAGCAGTTCTTC.